This paragraph covers one T cell receptor beta chain sequence. Its antigen remains unidentified. The length of the CDR3 is 15 residues. V was pared by 2 bases and J by 1 base, with 11 bases between. This entry belongs to a study of Graves' ophthalmopathy and Graves' hyperthyroidism. From RNA, the CDR3 regions of TCR beta chains were amplified and sequenced. An opening RT-PCR round employed HTBI primers and preceded a second-round multiplex PCR. Each CDR3 protein gets one entry after TCRdb re-called the multiplex PCR reads with MiXCR. The sample consists of approximately 700,000 distinct CDR3 sequences, approximately 40% of them appearing once. Notes on the study in general: Detected in blood as well were most expanded thyroid clonotypes with frequency above 0.001.

The J gene is TRBJ2-5, the V gene TRBV12-3 or TRBV12-4; unclear D gene. This receptor was obtained from an adult man with Graves' ophthalmopathy. Material: peripheral blood. The CDR3 DNA follows: TGTGCCAGCAGTTTACCGGCAGGACCCCAAGAGACCCAGTACTTC. This sequence encodes CASSLPAGPQETQYF.